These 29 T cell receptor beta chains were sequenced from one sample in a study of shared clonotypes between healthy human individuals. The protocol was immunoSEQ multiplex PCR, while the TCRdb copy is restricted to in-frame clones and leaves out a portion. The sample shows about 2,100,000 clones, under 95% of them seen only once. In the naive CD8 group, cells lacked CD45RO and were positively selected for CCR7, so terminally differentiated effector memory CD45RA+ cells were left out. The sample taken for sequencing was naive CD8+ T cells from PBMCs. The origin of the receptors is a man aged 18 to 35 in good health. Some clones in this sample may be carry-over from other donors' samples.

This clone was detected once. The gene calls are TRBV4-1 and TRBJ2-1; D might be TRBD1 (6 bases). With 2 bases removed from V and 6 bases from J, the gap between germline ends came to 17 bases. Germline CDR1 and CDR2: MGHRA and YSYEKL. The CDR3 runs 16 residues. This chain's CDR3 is CASSQNRGQLGNEQFF. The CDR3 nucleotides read TGCGCCAGCAGCCAAAATAGGGGACAACTGGGCAATGAGCAGTTCTTC.

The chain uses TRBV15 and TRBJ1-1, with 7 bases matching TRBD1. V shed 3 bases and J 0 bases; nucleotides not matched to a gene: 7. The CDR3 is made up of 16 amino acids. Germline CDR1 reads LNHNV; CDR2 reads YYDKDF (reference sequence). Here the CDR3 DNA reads TGTGCCACCAGCAGTACTACAGGGGTAGTGAACACTGAAGCTTTCTTT. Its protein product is CATSSTTGVVNTEAFF.

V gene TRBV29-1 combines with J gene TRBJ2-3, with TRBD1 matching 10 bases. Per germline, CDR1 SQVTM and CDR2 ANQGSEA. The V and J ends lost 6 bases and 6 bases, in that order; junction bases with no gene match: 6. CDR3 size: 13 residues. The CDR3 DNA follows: TGCAGCGTCAAGACAGGGGGCATGGATACGCAGTATTTT. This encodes CSVKTGGMDTQYF.

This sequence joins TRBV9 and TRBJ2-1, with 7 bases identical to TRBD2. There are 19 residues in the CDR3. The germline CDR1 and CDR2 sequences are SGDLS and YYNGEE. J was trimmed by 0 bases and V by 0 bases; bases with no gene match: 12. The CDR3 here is CASSVVPAGRQSSYNEQFF. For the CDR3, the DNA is TGTGCCAGCAGCGTAGTTCCAGCGGGGCGGCAGAGCTCCTACAATGAGCAGTTCTTC. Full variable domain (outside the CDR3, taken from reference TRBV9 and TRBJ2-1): DSGVTQTPKHLITATGQRVTLRCSPRSGDLSVYWYQQSLDQGLQFLIQYYNGEERAKGNILERFSAQQFPDLHSELNLSSLELGDSALYFCASSVVPAGRQSSYNEQFFGPGTRLTVL.

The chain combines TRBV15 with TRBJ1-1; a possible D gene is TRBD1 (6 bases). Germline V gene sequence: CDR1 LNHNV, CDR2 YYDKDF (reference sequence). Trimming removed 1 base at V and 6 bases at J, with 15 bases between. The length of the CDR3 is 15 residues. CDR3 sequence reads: CATSRGGKGGAEAFF. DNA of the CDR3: TGTGCCACCAGCAGAGGAGGTAAAGGGGGAGCTGAAGCTTTCTTT. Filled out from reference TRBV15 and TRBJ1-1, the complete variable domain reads DAMVIQNPRYQVTQFGKPVTLSCSQTLNHNVMYWYQQKSSQAPKLLFHYYDKDFNNEADTPDNFQSRRPNTSFCFLDIRSPGLGDTAMYLCATSRGGKGGAEAFFGQGTRLTVV.

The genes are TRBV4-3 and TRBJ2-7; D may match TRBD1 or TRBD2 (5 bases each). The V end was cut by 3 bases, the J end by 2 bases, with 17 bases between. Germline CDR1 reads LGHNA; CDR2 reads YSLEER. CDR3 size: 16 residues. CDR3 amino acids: CASSQVGTDKTYEQYF. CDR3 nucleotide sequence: TGCGCCAGCAGCCAGGTTGGGACGGACAAAACCTACGAGCAGTACTTC.

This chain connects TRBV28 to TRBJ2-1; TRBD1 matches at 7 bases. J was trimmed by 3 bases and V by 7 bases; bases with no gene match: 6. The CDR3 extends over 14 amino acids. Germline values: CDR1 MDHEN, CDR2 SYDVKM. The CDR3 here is CASIPGQLYNEQFF. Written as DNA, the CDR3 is TGTGCCAGCATCCCGGGACAGCTCTACAATGAGCAGTTCTTC.

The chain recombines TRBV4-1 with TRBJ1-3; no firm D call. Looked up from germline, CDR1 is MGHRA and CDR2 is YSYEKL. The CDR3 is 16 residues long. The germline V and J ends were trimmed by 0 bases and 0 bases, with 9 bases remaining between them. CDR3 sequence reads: CASSQDRTPSGNTIYF. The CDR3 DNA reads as TGCGCCAGCAGCCAAGATAGGACGCCCTCTGGAAACACCATATATTTT.

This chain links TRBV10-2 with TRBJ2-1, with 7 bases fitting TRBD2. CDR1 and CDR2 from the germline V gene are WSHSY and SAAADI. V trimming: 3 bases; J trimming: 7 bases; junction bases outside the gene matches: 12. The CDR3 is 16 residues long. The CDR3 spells CASSDLGLGFENEQFF. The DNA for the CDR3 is TGCGCCAGCAGTGATTTAGGACTAGGATTTGAGAATGAGCAGTTCTTC.

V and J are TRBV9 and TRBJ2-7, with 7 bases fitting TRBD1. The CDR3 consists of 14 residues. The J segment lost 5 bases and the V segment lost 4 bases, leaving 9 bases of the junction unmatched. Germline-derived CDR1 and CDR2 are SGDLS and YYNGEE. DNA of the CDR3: TGTGCCAGCAGCCACGGAAAGGGGGCGAACGAGCAGTACTTC. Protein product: CASSHGKGANEQYF. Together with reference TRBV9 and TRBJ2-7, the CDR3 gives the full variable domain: DSGVTQTPKHLITATGQRVTLRCSPRSGDLSVYWYQQSLDQGLQFLIQYYNGEERAKGNILERFSAQQFPDLHSELNLSSLELGDSALYFCASSHGKGANEQYFGPGTRLTVT.

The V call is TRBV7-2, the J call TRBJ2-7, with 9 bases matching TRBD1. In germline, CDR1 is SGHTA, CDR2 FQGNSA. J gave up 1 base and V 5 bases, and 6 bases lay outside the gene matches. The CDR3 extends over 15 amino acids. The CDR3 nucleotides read TGTGCCAGCAGCACCCGGACAGGGGTGTCCTACGAGCAGTACTTC. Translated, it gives CASSTRTGVSYEQYF.

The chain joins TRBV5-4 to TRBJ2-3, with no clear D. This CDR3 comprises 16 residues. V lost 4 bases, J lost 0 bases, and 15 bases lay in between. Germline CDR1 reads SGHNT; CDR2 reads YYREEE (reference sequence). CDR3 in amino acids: CASSSRPGLSTDTQYF. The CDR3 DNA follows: TGTGCCAGCAGCAGCCGCCCGGGCCTTAGCACAGATACGCAGTATTTT.

As DNA, the CDR3 is TGTGCCAGCAGTTTTATCGCCCGAGGCGGCTACACCTTC. Protein sequence: CASSFIARGGYTF. The rearrangement links TRBV28 to TRBJ1-2; D is unclear. This CDR3 has 13 amino acids. Germline V gene sequence: CDR1 MDHEN, CDR2 SYDVKM. V shed 3 bases and J shed 8 bases, with 13 bases lying between them.

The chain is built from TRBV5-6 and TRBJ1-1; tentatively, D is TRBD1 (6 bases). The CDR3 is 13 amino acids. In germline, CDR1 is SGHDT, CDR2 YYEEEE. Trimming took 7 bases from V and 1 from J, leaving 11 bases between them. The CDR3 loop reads CASRLTGNTEAFF. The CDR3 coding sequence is TGTGCCAGCCGCCTGACAGGGAACACTGAAGCTTTCTTT.

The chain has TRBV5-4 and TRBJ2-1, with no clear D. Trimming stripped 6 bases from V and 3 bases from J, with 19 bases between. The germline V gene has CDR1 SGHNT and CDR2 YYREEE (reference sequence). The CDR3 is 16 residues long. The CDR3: CASKSRVAPDYNEQFF. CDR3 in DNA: TGTGCCAGCAAATCCAGAGTCGCCCCGGACTACAATGAGCAGTTCTTC.

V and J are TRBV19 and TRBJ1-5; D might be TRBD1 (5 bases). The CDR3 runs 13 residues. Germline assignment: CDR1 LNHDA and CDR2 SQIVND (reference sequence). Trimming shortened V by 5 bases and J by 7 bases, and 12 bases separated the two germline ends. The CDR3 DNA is TGTGCCAGTAGTCTGAGGGGTCAGCAGCCCCAGCATTTT. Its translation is CASSLRGQQPQHF.

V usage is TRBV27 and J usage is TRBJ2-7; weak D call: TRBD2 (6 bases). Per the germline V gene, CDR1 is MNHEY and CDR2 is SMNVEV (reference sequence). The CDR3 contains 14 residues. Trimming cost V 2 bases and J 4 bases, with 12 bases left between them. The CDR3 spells CASSLTGSHYEQYF. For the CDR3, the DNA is TGTGCCAGCAGTTTAACCGGGAGCCATTACGAGCAGTACTTC.

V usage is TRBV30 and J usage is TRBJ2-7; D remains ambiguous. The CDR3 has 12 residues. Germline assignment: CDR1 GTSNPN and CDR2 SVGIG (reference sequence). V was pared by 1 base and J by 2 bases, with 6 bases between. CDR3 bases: TGTGCCTGGAGTGAGAGCACCTACGAGCAGTACTTC. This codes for CAWSESTYEQYF.

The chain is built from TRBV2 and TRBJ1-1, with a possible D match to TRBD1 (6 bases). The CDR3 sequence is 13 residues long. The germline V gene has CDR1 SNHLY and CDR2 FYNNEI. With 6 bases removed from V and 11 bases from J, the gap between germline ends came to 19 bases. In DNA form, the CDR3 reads TGTGCCAGCAGGGATAGACAGGTTTGGAGGGCTTTCTTT. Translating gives CASRDRQVWRAFF. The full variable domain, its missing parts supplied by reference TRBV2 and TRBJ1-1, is EPEVTQTPSHQVTQMGQEVILRCVPISNHLYFYWYRQILGQKVEFLVSFYNNEISEKSEIFDDQFSVERPDGSNFTLKIRSTKLEDSAMYFCASRDRQVWRAFFGQGTRLTVV.

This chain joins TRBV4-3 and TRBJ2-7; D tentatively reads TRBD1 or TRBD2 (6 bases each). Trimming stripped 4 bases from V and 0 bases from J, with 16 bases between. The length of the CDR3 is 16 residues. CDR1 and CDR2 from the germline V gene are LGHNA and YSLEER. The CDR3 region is CASSPGGGPRSYEQYF. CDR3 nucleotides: TGCGCCAGCAGCCCCGGAGGGGGTCCTCGCTCCTACGAGCAGTACTTC.

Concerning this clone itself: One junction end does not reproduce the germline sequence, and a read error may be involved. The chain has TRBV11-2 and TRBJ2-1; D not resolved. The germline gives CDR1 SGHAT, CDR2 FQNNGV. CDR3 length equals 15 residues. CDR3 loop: CASSIEVPGPNEQFF. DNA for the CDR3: TGTGCCAGCAGCATAGAGGTTCCCGGGCCCAATGAGCAGTTCTTC.

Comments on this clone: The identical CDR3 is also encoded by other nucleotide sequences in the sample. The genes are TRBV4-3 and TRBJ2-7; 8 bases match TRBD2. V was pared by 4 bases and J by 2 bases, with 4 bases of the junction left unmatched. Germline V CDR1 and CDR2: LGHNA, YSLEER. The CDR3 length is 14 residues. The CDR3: CASSPGRGAYEQYF. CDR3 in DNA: TGCGCCAGCAGCCCCGGGCGGGGGGCCTACGAGCAGTACTTC.

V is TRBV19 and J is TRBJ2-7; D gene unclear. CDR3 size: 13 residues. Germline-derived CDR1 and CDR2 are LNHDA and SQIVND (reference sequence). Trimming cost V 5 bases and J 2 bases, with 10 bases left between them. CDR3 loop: CASSGGRPYEQYF. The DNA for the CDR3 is TGTGCCAGTAGTGGTGGGCGCCCCTACGAGCAGTACTTC.

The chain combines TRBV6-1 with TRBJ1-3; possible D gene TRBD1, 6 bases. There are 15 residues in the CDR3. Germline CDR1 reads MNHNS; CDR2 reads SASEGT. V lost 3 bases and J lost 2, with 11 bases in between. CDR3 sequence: CASSDWQGPGNTIYF. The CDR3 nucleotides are TGTGCCAGCAGTGACTGGCAGGGGCCTGGAAACACCATATATTTT.

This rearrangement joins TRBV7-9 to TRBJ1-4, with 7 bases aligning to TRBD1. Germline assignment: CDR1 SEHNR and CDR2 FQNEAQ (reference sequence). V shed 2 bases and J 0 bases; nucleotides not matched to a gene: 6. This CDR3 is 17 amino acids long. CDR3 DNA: TGTGCCAGCAGCTTATACCTAGGGACAGCAACTAATGAAAAACTGTTTTTT. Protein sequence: CASSLYLGTATNEKLFF.

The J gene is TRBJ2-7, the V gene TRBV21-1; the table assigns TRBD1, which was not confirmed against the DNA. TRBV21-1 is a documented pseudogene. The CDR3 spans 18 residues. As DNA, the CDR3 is TGTGCCAGCAGCATCTTGAGGTACCGGGACAGCCATTTATACGAGCAGTACTTC. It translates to CASSILRYRDSHLYEQYF.

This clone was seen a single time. The CDR3 DNA follows: TGTGCCAGCAGCTTATTAGCCCAGGGGGGCACAGATACGCAGTATTTT. Its translation is CASSLLAQGGTDTQYF. J is TRBJ2-3 and V is TRBV7-2, with TRBD1 matching 7 bases. CDR3 size: 16 residues. CDR1 is SGHTA and CDR2 is FQGNSA in the germline V gene. Trimming at V came to 2 bases and at J to 1 base, leaving 6 bases not matched to a gene.

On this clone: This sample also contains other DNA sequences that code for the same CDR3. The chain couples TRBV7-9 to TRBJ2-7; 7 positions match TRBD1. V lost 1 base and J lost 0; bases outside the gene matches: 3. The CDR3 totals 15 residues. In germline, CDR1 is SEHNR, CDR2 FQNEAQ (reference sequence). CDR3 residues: CASSLGAGGSYEQYF. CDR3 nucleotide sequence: TGTGCCAGCAGCTTAGGGGCAGGGGGCTCCTACGAGCAGTACTTC.

This chain's CDR3 is CSVDEGAQSYGYTF. In DNA, the CDR3 is TGCAGCGTTGATGAGGGGGCGCAGAGCTATGGCTACACCTTC. This chain connects TRBV29-1 to TRBJ1-2; 7 bases map to TRBD1. This CDR3 has 14 amino acids. Germline V CDR1 and CDR2: SQVTM, ANQGSEA. The V gene end was trimmed by 3 bases and the J gene end by 4 bases; junction bases not matched to a gene: 8.